This is a list of T cell receptor beta chains from one sample in a study of blood T cell repertoires in COVID-19. The assay was immunoSEQ multiplex PCR, and TCRdb's table has in-frame clones only and misses some. The table records tens of thousands of clones, around 85% of them present only once. Input material: peripheral blood. The receptors here all came from a woman aged 55-75 years with COVID-19, enrolled during active disease. Each CDR3 is given with its conserved first and last residue. A D gene is named only where the DNA matches it firmly. Some rows have no size entry. The others give once, few or many, or a class for an expanded clone.

size,V,D,J,CDR3,DNA
.,TRBV18,TRBD1,TRBJ2-7,CASSPGTGSYEQYF,TGTGCCAGCTCACCAGGGACAGGCTCCTACGAGCAGTACTTC
.,TRBV6-5,.,TRBJ1-2,CASSRPGGGYTF,TGTGCCAGCAGCCGTCCCGGGGGTGGCTACACCTTC
.,TRBV5-5,TRBD1,TRBJ1-2,CASSRGQGSSDRWAF,TGTGCCAGCAGCCGGGGACAGGGATCTTCGGACCGGTGGGCCTTC
.,TRBV18,.,TRBJ1-3,CASSPTGRSSGNTIYF,TGTGCCAGCTCACCCACAGGGCGGTCCAGTGGAAACACCATATATTTT
.,TRBV11-2,.,TRBJ2-3,CASSSWAVGRDTQYF,TGTGCCAGCAGCTCTTGGGCGGTTGGGAGGGATACGCAGTATTTT
.,TRBV7-2,.,TRBJ2-1,CASSITGYNEQFF,TGTGCCAGCAGCATTACAGGGTACAATGAGCAGTTCTTC
.,TRBV30,.,TRBJ1-1,CARLNRAGTEAFF,TGTGCCCGGTTAAACAGGGCTGGCACTGAAGCTTTCTTT
.,TRBV5-1,.,TRBJ1-1,CASSLKQWNTEAFF,TGCGCCAGCAGCTTGAAACAGTGGAACACTGAAGCTTTCTTT
.,TRBV4-3,.,TRBJ2-2,CASSQASSNTGELFF,TGCGCCAGCAGCCAAGCTTCCAGTAACACCGGGGAGCTGTTTTTT
.,TRBV4-1,TRBD1,TRBJ1-6,CASSQEVGQGNSPLHF,TGCGCCAGCAGCCAAGAAGTAGGACAGGGGAATTCACCCCTCCACTTT
.,TRBV19,TRBD1,TRBJ1-5,CASSIVGRTGDLQPQHF,TGTGCCAGTAGTATAGTTGGAAGGACAGGAGATCTTCAGCCCCAGCATTTT
once,TRBV7-9,.,TRBJ1-5,CASSFGARGNQPQHF,TGTGCCAGCAGCTTTGGGGCACGTGGCAATCAGCCCCAGCATTTT
few,TRBV29-1,.,TRBJ1-1,CSVNRYTEAFF,TGCAGCGTCAACAGGTACACTGAAGCTTTCTTT
.,TRBV7-2,.,TRBJ1-5,CASSLWAGETQPQHF,TGTGCCAGCAGCTTATGGGCAGGTGAAACTCAGCCCCAGCATTTT
.,TRBV7-2,.,TRBJ1-2,CASSLVQGRVDGYTF,TGTGCCAGCAGCTTAGTGCAGGGGCGCGTAGATGGCTACACCTTC
.,TRBV19,.,TRBJ1-5,CASHGPGDSNQPQHF,TGTGCCAGTCATGGTCCAGGGGATAGCAATCAGCCCCAGCATTTT
.,TRBV6-5,.,TRBJ1-6,CASSLVGSPLHF,TGTGCCAGCAGCCTAGTGGGTTCACCCCTCCACTTT
.,TRBV28,TRBD1,TRBJ1-3,CASSVDRAGNTIYF,TGTGCCAGCAGCGTTGACAGGGCTGGAAACACCATATATTTT
.,TRBV9,TRBD2,TRBJ2-1,CASSRVSGAYNEQFF,TGTGCCAGCAGCCGCGTCAGCGGGGCTTACAATGAGCAGTTCTTC
.,TRBV7-9,.,TRBJ1-6,CASSFRGDSPLHF,TGTGCCAGCAGCTTTCGCGGAGATTCACCCCTCCACTTT
.,TRBV5-1,.,TRBJ2-4,CASSLQTSWSKNIQYF,TGCGCCAGCAGCCTCCAGACTAGTTGGTCCAAAAACATTCAGTACTTC
.,TRBV20-1,.,TRBJ1-5,CSAKGGQPQHF,TGCAGTGCTAAAGGGGGTCAGCCCCAGCATTTT
.,TRBV19,TRBD1,TRBJ2-7,CASSAGQGFTYEQYF,TGTGCCAGTAGCGCGGGACAGGGATTCACCTACGAGCAGTACTTC
.,TRBV7-2,.,TRBJ1-6,CASSLIRPTFGSPLHF,TGTGCCAGCAGCTTAATTAGGCCGACTTTTGGTTCACCCCTCCACTTT
.,TRBV4-1,.,TRBJ1-5,CASSQDPDTYSNQPQHF,TGCGCCAGCAGCCAAGACCCGGACACCTATAGCAATCAGCCCCAGCATTTT
once,TRBV9,TRBD2,TRBJ2-3,CASSQLAGGYTDTQYF,TGTGCCAGCAGCCAACTAGCGGGGGGGTACACAGATACGCAGTATTTT
.,TRBV5-1,.,TRBJ2-5,CASSLGTEETQYF,TGCGCCAGCAGCTTGGGGACAGAAGAGACCCAGTACTTC